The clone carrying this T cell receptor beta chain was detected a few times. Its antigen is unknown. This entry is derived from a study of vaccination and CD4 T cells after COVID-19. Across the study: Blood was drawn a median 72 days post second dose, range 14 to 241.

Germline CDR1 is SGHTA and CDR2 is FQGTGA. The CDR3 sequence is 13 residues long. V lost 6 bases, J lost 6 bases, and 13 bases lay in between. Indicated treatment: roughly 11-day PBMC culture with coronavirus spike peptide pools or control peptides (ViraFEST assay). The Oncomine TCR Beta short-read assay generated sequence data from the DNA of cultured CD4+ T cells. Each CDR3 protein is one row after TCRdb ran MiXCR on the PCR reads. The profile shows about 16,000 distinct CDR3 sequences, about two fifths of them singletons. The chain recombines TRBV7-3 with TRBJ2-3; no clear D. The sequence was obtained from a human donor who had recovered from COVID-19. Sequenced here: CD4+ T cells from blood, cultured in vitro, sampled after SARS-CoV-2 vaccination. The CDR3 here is CASRKLEEDTQYF. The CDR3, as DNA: TGTGCCAGCAGAAAACTCGAAGAGGATACGCAGTATTTT.